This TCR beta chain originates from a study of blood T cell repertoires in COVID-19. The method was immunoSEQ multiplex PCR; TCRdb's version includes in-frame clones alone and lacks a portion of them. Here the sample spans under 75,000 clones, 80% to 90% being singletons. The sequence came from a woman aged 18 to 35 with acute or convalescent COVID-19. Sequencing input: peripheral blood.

The CDR3 is CAWSSEGKGNTIYF. CDR3 DNA: TGTGCCTGGAGCTCGGAGGGAAAAGGAAACACCATATATTTT. The rearrangement uses TRBV30 and TRBJ1-3; D unresolved. V shed 3 bases and J shed 4 bases, with 13 bases lying between them. CDR1 and CDR2 (germline): GTSNPN, SVGIG (reference sequence). The CDR3 extends over 14 amino acids.